Below are 2 T cell receptor beta chains sequenced from a single sample in a study of vaccination and CD4 T cells after COVID-19 (dated by TCRdb to between 2021 and 2024). Their antigens remain unidentified. The sample's treatment or condition label, decoded: roughly ten-day PBMC culture with coronavirus spike peptide pools or control peptides (ViraFEST assay). The library came from PCR. Sequencing instrument: Illumina iSeq 100. TCR sequencing of DNA from cultured CD4+ T cells used the Oncomine TCR Beta short-read assay at the Johns Hopkins FTIC core. The public sequencing data were trimmed at Q25 with fastp and processed into clonotypes with MiXCR by TCRdb, which kept only in-frame beta chains. Rows matching on CDR3 protein sequence are summarized as one entry with the most common DNA and genes. The sample data list under 20,000 distinct CDR3 sequences, and approximately 22% of these were observed just once. The top ten hold 7.8% of the sample.

Sequenced material: cultured CD4+ T cells from blood. The receptors derive from a human donor with COVID-19.

V and J are TRBV6-2 or TRBV6-3 and TRBJ1-3, with TRBD1 matching 8 bases. The CDR3 is made up of 17 amino acids. V lost 1 base to trimming and J lost 0 bases; unmatched junction nucleotides: 5. The germline V gene has CDR1 MNHEY and CDR2 SVGEGT. The CDR3 DNA follows: TGTGCCAGCAGTTACTTCGGGACAGGCCCCTCTGGAAACACCATATATTTT. This translates into CASSYFGTGPSGNTIYF.

By share of the sample, this clonotype is medium-sized. This sequence joins TRBV6-5 and TRBJ1-5; D uncertain. V was clipped by 4 bases and J by 7 bases, with 11 bases between them. Looked up from germline, CDR1 is MNHEY and CDR2 is SVGAGI. The CDR3 loop spans 13 amino acids. The CDR3 loop is CASSFSSGQPQHF. For the CDR3, the DNA is TGTGCCAGCAGTTTCAGCAGCGGGCAGCCCCAGCATTTT.